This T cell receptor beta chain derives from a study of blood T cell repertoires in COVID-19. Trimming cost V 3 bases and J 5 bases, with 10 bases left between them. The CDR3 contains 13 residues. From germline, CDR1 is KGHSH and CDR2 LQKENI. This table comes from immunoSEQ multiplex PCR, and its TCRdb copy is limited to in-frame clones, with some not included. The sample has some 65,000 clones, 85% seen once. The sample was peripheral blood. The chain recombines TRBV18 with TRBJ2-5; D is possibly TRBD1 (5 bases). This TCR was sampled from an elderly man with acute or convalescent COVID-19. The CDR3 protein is CASSPMTAETQYF. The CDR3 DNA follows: TGTGCCAGCTCACCCATGACAGCGGAGACCCAGTACTTC. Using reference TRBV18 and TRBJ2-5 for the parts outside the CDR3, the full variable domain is NAGVMQNPRHLVRRRGQEARLRCSPMKGHSHVYWYRQLPEEGLKFMVYLQKENIIDESGMPKERFSAEFPKEGPSILRIQQVVRGDSAAYFCASSPMTAETQYFGPGTRLLVL.